This TCR beta chain is from a study of monozygotic twins with inflammatory bowel disease. Study-wide results and limits: Since immunosuppressive treatments differed, patient repertoires may have gained added variability. A distinction between different T cell subtypes was not possible. IBD patients, compared with healthy twins, shared fewer clonotypes with others (especially with disease activity).

TCRdb reprocessed the 5' RACE reads and keeps a single row for each CDR3 protein, giving no DNA. Listed are approximately 200,000 distinct CDR3 sequences; approximately 7.7% falls within the top ten. Regarding this clonotype: The antigen is not known.

This CDR3 has 15 amino acids. Germline assignment: CDR1 MNHNS and CDR2 SASEGT. The chain recombines TRBV6-1 with TRBJ1-6; the TRBD1 assignment by TCRdb is unverifiable without DNA. The sequence derives from a human donor with ulcerative colitis or Crohn's disease, or a healthy co-twin of an affected twin (not recorded which). Sequencing used blood. CDR3 residues: CASSGQGIILSPLHF.